Below, 26 T cell receptor beta chains from the same sample are listed, as sequenced in a study of T-cell reconstitution after alpha-beta-depleted transplantation in children. Preparation of the TCRbeta library involved a method that used unique molecular identifiers. TCRdb redid the calling of the PCR reads with MiXCR, one entry per CDR3 protein. Of some 200,000 distinct CDR3 sequences in the sample, under 13% were seen once. The specimen comprised PBMCs, sampled before TCRalphabeta/CD19-depleted stem cell transplant. The receptors stem from a child younger than two with acute myeloid leukemia, due to receive a stem cell transplant.

The sample holds many counts of this clonotype. The chain has TRBV5-1 and TRBJ2-7, with 10 bases fitting TRBD1. CDR3 length: 14 amino acids. V lost 8 bases and J lost 4; bases outside the gene matches: 9. Germline V CDR1 and CDR2: SGHRS, YFSETQ. CDR3 DNA sequence: TGCGCCAGACTAAACGGGACAGGGGATTACGAGCAGTACTTC. This codes for CARLNGTGDYEQYF.

This clonotype was counted at least ten times. This sequence joins TRBV12-3 or TRBV12-4 and TRBJ2-2; a weak D match, TRBD1 (5 bases). The CDR3 extends over 14 amino acids. Trimming removed 7 bases from V and 3 bases from J, with 12 bases in between. CDR3 amino acids: CASIFQGDTGELFF. The CDR3 DNA reads as TGTGCCAGCATCTTCCAGGGCGACACCGGGGAGCTGTTTTTT.

This clonotype came up a few times. V and J are TRBV18 and TRBJ2-5, with TRBD1 matching 7 bases. The germline V gene encodes CDR1 KGHSH and CDR2 LQKENI. After removal of 0 bases from V and 5 bases from J, the junction contained 0 bases not matched to a gene. This CDR3 comprises 13 residues. CDR3 nucleotides: TGTGCCAGCTCACCACCGGACAGGGAGACCCAGTACTTC. Translating it yields CASSPPDRETQYF.

This clonotype was counted ten times or more. The V and J genes are TRBV3-1 and TRBJ1-4, with D possibly matching TRBD1 (6 bases). Germline V CDR1 and CDR2: LGHDT, YNNKEL (reference sequence). V was trimmed by 9 bases and J by 6 bases, leaving 11 bases between them. The CDR3 contains 12 residues. CDR3 sequence (DNA): TGTGCCAGTCTCGCAGGGGATGAAAAACTGTTTTTT. Translated: CASLAGDEKLFF.

The table lists this clonotype with many counts. The chain employs TRBV12-3 or TRBV12-4 and TRBJ1-2; 8 positions match TRBD1. V trimming: 9 bases; J trimming: 1 base; junction bases outside the gene matches: 4. CDR3 length: 13 amino acids. The CDR3 DNA sequence: TGTGCCAGTTATACAGGGGGTAACTATGGCTACACCTTC. Its protein product is CASYTGGNYGYTF.

There are many counts of this clonotype. The chain couples TRBV2 to TRBJ1-5, with 7 positions matching TRBD1. The CDR3 is 13 residues long. Germline assignment: CDR1 SNHLY and CDR2 FYNNEI. V lost 7 bases, J lost 2 bases, and 2 bases stayed unmatched. CDR3 DNA sequence: TGTGCCAGCAACGGACAGGGCAATCAGCCCCAGCATTTT. This sequence encodes CASNGQGNQPQHF.

This clonotype occurred a few times. The chain combines TRBV19 with TRBJ2-1; the match to TRBD2 covers 10 bases. V lost 4 bases to trimming and J lost 1 base; unmatched junction nucleotides: 4. Germline CDR1 is LNHDA and CDR2 is SQIVND (reference sequence). The CDR3 covers 16 residues. This chain's CDR3 is CASSRLAGYSYNEQFF. In nucleotides, the CDR3 is TGTGCCAGTAGTAGACTAGCGGGTTATTCCTACAATGAGCAGTTCTTC.

This clonotype was found many times. The J gene is TRBJ1-1, the V gene TRBV6-5; 8 bases agree with TRBD1. Germline values: CDR1 MNHEY, CDR2 SVGAGI. With V trimmed by 6 bases and J by 5 bases, 8 bases remained unmatched. CDR3 length: 14 residues. The CDR3 coding sequence is TGTGCCAGCAGACTCGGACAGGGAGATACTGAAGCTTTCTTT. Translated, it gives CASRLGQGDTEAFF.

This clonotype was observed at least ten times. The CDR3 DNA is TGCGCCAGCAGCTTGGTGGCGGGAGGGGGCTACAATGAGCAGTTCTTC. It is translated as CASSLVAGGGYNEQFF. The chain joins TRBV5-1 to TRBJ2-1; 9 bases are a match to TRBD2. Trimming took 0 bases from V and 3 from J; bases not matched to a gene: 4. CDR3 length: 16 residues. CDR1 is SGHRS, CDR2 YFSETQ, per germline.

This clonotype was counted many times. The V gene is TRBV6-1, the J gene TRBJ2-4; 7 nucleotides align to TRBD2. V shed 5 bases and J 0 bases; nucleotides not matched to a gene: 7. CDR3 size: 16 residues. Germline lookup yields CDR1 MNHNS and CDR2 SASEGT. The CDR3 DNA reads as TGTGCCAGCAGTACACGTCTAGCGGTAGCCAAAAACATTCAGTACTTC. Protein: CASSTRLAVAKNIQYF.

There are a few counts of this clonotype. CDR3 in amino acids: CASREAGIFSYNEQFF. DNA of the CDR3: TGTGCCAGCAGGGAAGCGGGGATTTTCTCCTACAATGAGCAGTTCTTC. The chain is built from TRBV6-2 or TRBV6-3 and TRBJ2-1, with 7 bases matching TRBD2. From germline, CDR1 is MNHEY and CDR2 SVGEGT. The CDR3 is 16 amino acids. V trimming: 6 bases; J trimming: 0 bases; junction bases outside the gene matches: 8.

This clonotype was counted at least ten times. V and J are TRBV7-2 and TRBJ1-1; D ambiguous. Germline lookup yields CDR1 SGHTA and CDR2 FQGNSA. The ends were cut back, 5 bases at V and 4 bases at J, with 14 bases in the middle. The CDR3 has 14 residues. The CDR3 spells CASSAHGVITEAFF. CDR3 nucleotide sequence: TGTGCCAGCAGCGCCCACGGGGTCATCACTGAAGCTTTCTTT.

This clonotype was seen repeatedly, ten times or more. For the CDR3, the DNA is TGCGCCAGCAGCCCACAGGGGCCCCCAACTAATGAAAAACTGTTTTTT. Its protein is CASSPQGPPTNEKLFF. J is TRBJ1-4 and V is TRBV4-1, with 7 bases fitting TRBD1. The trim removed 4 bases at V and 0 bases at J, leaving 5 bases unmatched. CDR3 length: 16 amino acids. Per the germline V gene, CDR1 is MGHRA and CDR2 is YSYEKL.

This clonotype was detected many times. The V gene is TRBV20-1, the J gene TRBJ2-1, with 10 bases aligning to TRBD2. The CDR3 has 18 amino acids. Looked up from germline, CDR1 is DFQATT and CDR2 is SNEGSKA (reference sequence). The J segment lost 0 bases and the V segment lost 3 bases, leaving 11 bases of the junction unmatched. CDR3 sequence reads: CSASTVSGGHSSYNEQFF. The CDR3, as DNA: TGCAGTGCTAGTACTGTTAGCGGGGGGCACAGCTCCTACAATGAGCAGTTCTTC.

In its sample, this clonotype was seen many times. The V call is TRBV28, the J call TRBJ2-1, with a tentative D call TRBD1 (6 bases). Trimming stripped 4 bases from V and 5 bases from J, with 6 bases between. CDR3 length: 12 amino acids. The V gene's germline CDR1 is MDHEN and CDR2 SYDVKM. The CDR3 sequence is CASSWGHNEQFF. For the CDR3, the DNA is TGTGCCAGCAGTTGGGGGCACAATGAGCAGTTCTTC.

As concerns this clonotype: A much larger clonotype is one base distant, so this may be a read error. The J gene is TRBJ1-2, the V gene TRBV12-3 or TRBV12-4, with D possibly TRBD1 on 5 matching bases. Trimming took off 3 bases at V and 12 bases at J, with 11 bases between the two ends. The CDR3 sequence is 11 residues long. The CDR3 is CASSFREGDTF. The CDR3 nucleotides are TGTGCCAGCAGTTTCAGGGAGGGCGACACCTTC.

The J gene is TRBJ2-5, the V gene TRBV28, with D possibly called TRBD1 or TRBD2 (5 bases each). Germline CDR1 and CDR2: MDHEN and SYDVKM. Trimming removed 4 bases from V and 5 bases from J, with 17 bases in between. The CDR3 is 15 amino acids. The CDR3 loop reads CASSSWGGSQETQYF. CDR3 nucleotides: TGTGCCAGCAGTTCGTGGGGCGGGTCACAGGAGACCCAGTACTTC.

This clonotype was counted at least ten times. The rearrangement uses TRBV7-8 and TRBJ2-3; a weak D match, TRBD2 (6 bases). CDR1 and CDR2 (germline): SGHVS, FQNEAQ. V lost 8 bases to trimming and J lost 6 bases, with 24 bases between them. The CDR3 length is 16 residues. The CDR3 bases are TGTGCCAGCGCCCACCCGCAAACGGGCGGGGTTGATACGCAGTATTTT. This codes for CASAHPQTGGVDTQYF.

Many counts were recorded for this clonotype. The rearrangement joins TRBV6-1 to TRBJ2-4; 8 nucleotides match TRBD1. The germline V gene encodes CDR1 MNHNS and CDR2 SASEGT. The CDR3 has 15 amino acids. The ends lost 10 bases at V and 1 base at J; junction bases unmatched: 9. CDR3 sequence (DNA): TGTGCCACCTCCTACCGGGACAGGGCCAAAAACATTCAGTACTTC. Translation: CATSYRDRAKNIQYF.

The CDR3 DNA sequence: TGTGCCAGCAGGGCACCATACAGGGGCAATCAGCCCCAGCATTTT. Translating it yields CASRAPYRGNQPQHF. The J gene is TRBJ1-5, the V gene TRBV6-2 or TRBV6-3, with D possibly being TRBD1 (6 bases). Germline values: CDR1 MNHEY, CDR2 SVGEGT. The V gene lost 6 bases and the J gene lost 2 bases, with 14 bases spanning the gap. The CDR3 runs to 15 residues.

This clonotype appeared a few times. This chain joins TRBV28 and TRBJ2-3; 10 nucleotides line up with TRBD2. CDR3 size: 14 residues. CDR1 is MDHEN and CDR2 is SYDVKM in the germline V gene. V shed 10 bases and J 2 bases; nucleotides not matched to a gene: 6. The CDR3 DNA sequence: TGTGCCACCGATAGCGGGGGGTCCACAGATACGCAGTATTTT. This gives the protein CATDSGGSTDTQYF.

This clonotype occurred a few times. This sequence may be a read error, since a much larger clone differs from it by one base. The chain employs TRBV12-3 or TRBV12-4 and TRBJ1-1, with D unresolved. The CDR3 extends over 12 amino acids. V was cut by 3 bases and J by 1 base, with 3 bases left in between. The CDR3 spells CASSFENTEAFF. The CDR3 nucleotides read TGTGCCAGCAGTTTCGAGAACACTGAAGCTTTCTTT.

As to this clonotype: A much larger clone differs from this one at a single base, so this may be a read error. The chain links TRBV4-2 to TRBJ2-4; D is perhaps TRBD1 or TRBD2 (6 bases each). CDR3 length: 14 residues. CDR1 is LGHNA, CDR2 YNFKEQ, per germline. Trimming left V 1 base short and J 10 bases short, with 14 bases between. CDR3 sequence (DNA): TGTGCCAGCAGCCAAGGGGGGGCGAGAAAGATTCAGTACTTC. Protein: CASSQGGARKIQYF.

In regard to this clonotype: This may be a read error: a much more frequent sequence differs by one nucleotide. The chain links TRBV18 to TRBJ1-5; 10 bases are a match to TRBD1. Looked up from germline, CDR1 is KGHSH and CDR2 is LQKENI. This CDR3 has 14 residues. The V segment lost 3 bases and the J segment 6 bases; nucleotides outside the gene matches: 2. CDR3 DNA: TGTGCCAGCTCACCGGACAGGGGGACTCAGCCCCAGCATTTT. It yields the protein CASSPDRGTQPQHF.

In this sample, this clonotype turned up a few times. J is TRBJ2-7 and V is TRBV7-9; 8 bases agree with TRBD1. The CDR3 is made up of 16 amino acids. V trimming: 4 bases; J trimming: 3 bases; junction bases outside the gene matches: 11. Germline CDR1 SEHNR, CDR2 FQNEAQ (reference sequence). CDR3 bases: TGTGCCAGCAGCTCCTACACGGGACAGGCTTTCTACGAGCAGTACTTC. Its translation: CASSSYTGQAFYEQYF.

This clonotype was counted a few times. The gene calls are TRBV6-5 and TRBJ2-7, with 8 bases identical to TRBD1. The CDR3 contains 15 residues. Germline V gives CDR1 MNHEY, CDR2 SVGAGI. V lost 2 bases, J lost 6 bases, and 9 bases stayed unmatched. The CDR3 reads CASSYHGQGQIEQYF. As DNA, the CDR3 is TGTGCCAGCAGTTACCACGGACAGGGACAAATCGAGCAGTACTTC.